These 8 T cell receptor beta chains share one sample of origin, sequenced in a study of vaccination effects on CD4 cells after COVID-19. No antigen has been identified for these receptors. Viral peptide pool expansion of antigen-specific CD4+ T cells preceded sequencing in the ViraFEST assay. Subsequent to 10 days of culture, CD4+ T cells were isolated. Neither prior SARS-CoV-2 infection nor positive nucleocapsid antibodies were present in the vaccine recipients. Repertoires were generated with immunoSEQ multiplex PCR, while TCRdb's copy carries only in-frame clones and drops some. The table shows over 55,000 clones, with about 80% occurring only once. Sequenced material: CD4+ T cells from PBMCs cultured with HCoV-OC43 spike peptides, taken before COVID-19 vaccination. Subset of the sample: HCoV-OC43 spike overlapping peptide pool stimulation. These receptors were collected from a human donor who received a COVID-19 vaccine.

This chain connects TRBV12-5 to TRBJ1-6; D possibly corresponds to TRBD1 (5 bases). The germline gives CDR1 LGHNT, CDR2 FRNRAP. The CDR3 sequence is 16 residues long. Trimming shortened V by 4 bases and J by 0 bases, and 10 bases separated the two germline ends. CDR3 region: CASGSGGGSYNSPLHF. In nucleotides, the CDR3 is TGTGCTAGTGGTTCCGGCGGGGGCTCCTATAATTCACCCCTCCACTTT.

The V call is TRBV7-9, the J call TRBJ2-1; D is uncertain. CDR1 and CDR2 (germline): SEHNR, FQNEAQ (reference sequence). Trimming removed 2 bases from V and 10 bases from J, with 9 bases in between. The CDR3 covers 12 residues. The CDR3: CASSLPRREQFF. For the CDR3, the DNA is TGTGCCAGCAGCTTACCGCGGAGAGAGCAGTTCTTC.

This clone was recorded a few times. V usage is TRBV5-1 and J usage is TRBJ2-1, with a weak D call TRBD2 (6 bases). The V and J ends lost 5 bases and 7 bases respectively, with 19 bases between them. This CDR3 spans 15 amino acids. Germline values: CDR1 SGHRS, CDR2 YFSETQ. CDR3 nucleotide sequence: TGCGCCAGCAGTCCAACTAGCATGTTGAAGAATGAGCAGTTCTTC. It specifies CASSPTSMLKNEQFF.

The rearrangement joins TRBV3-1 (or the pseudogene TRBV3-2) to TRBJ2-7, with 8 bases identical to TRBD1. CDR3 length: 14 amino acids. From germline, CDR1 is LGHDT and CDR2 YNNKEL (reference sequence). The V segment lost 4 bases and the J segment 2 bases; nucleotides outside the gene matches: 4. CDR3 bases: TGTGCCAGCAGCCTTACGGACAGGGCCTACGAGCAGTACGTC. It yields the protein CASSLTDRAYEQYV.

This sequence joins TRBV24-1 and TRBJ2-7; D is unclear. Trimming removed 5 bases from V and 0 bases from J, with 13 bases in between. Germline CDR1 is KGHDR and CDR2 is SFDVKD. The CDR3 spans 15 residues. Here the CDR3 DNA reads TGTGCCACCAGTGGCCCACTCTCGGGCTCCTACGAGCAGTACGTC. Amino acid sequence: CATSGPLSGSYEQYV.

The chain joins TRBV11-2 to TRBJ2-5; possible D gene TRBD1, 6 bases. CDR1 and CDR2 from the germline V gene are SGHAT and FQNNGV. The CDR3 is made up of 14 amino acids. Trimming removed 6 bases at V and 2 bases at J, with 13 bases between. In nucleotides, the CDR3 is TGTGCCAGCAGTCGTGGACAGCTGCAAGAGACCCAGTACTTC. Its translation: CASSRGQLQETQYF. Using reference TRBV11-2 and TRBJ2-5 for the parts outside the CDR3, the full variable domain is EAGVAQSPRYKIIEKRQSVAFWCNPISGHATLYWYQQILGQGPKLLIQFQNNGVVDDSQLPKDRFSAERLKGVDSTLKIQPAKLEDSAVYLCASSRGQLQETQYFGPGTRLLVL.

The genes are TRBV19 and TRBJ1-2, with D possibly TRBD1 on 6 matching bases. Germline V gives CDR1 LNHDA, CDR2 SQIVND (reference sequence). V lost 5 bases, J lost 8 bases, and 24 bases lay in between. The CDR3 has 16 amino acids. CDR3 residues: CASSGPSGGEAGGYTF. For the CDR3, the DNA is TGTGCCAGTAGTGGCCCGTCGGGGGGCGAAGCTGGAGGCTACACCTTC.

The J gene is TRBJ1-2, the V gene TRBV19; D perhaps matches TRBD1 (6 bases). Germline V gene lookup returns CDR1 LNHDA and CDR2 SQIVND (reference sequence). The CDR3 extends over 12 amino acids. Trimming took 3 bases from V and 6 from J, leaving 8 bases between them. The CDR3 DNA follows: TGTGCCAGTAGTATCACAGGGAATGGCTACACCTTC. Protein sequence: CASSITGNGYTF.